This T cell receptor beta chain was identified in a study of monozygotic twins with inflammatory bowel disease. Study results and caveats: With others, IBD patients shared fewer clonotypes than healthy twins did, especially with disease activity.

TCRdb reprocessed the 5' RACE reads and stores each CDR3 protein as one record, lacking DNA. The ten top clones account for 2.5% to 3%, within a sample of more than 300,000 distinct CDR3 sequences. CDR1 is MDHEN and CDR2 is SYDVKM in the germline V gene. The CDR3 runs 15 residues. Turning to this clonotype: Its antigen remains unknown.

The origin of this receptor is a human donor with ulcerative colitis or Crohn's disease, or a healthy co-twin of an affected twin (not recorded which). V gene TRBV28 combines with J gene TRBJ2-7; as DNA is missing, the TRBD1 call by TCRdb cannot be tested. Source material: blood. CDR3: CASKPAGTPVPEQYF.